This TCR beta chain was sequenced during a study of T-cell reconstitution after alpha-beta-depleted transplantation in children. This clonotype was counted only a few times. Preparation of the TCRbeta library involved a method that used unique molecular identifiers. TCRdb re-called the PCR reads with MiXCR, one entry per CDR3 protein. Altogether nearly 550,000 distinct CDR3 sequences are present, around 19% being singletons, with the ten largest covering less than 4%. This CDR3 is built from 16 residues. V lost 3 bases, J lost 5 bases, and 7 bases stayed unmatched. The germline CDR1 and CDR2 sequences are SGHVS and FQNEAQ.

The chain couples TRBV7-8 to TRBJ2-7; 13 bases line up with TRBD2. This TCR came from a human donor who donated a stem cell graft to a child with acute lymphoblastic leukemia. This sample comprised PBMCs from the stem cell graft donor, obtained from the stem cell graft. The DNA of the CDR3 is TGTGCCAGCAGCTTGACGTTTGGACTAGCGGGAGACGAGCAGTACTTC. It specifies CASSLTFGLAGDEQYF.